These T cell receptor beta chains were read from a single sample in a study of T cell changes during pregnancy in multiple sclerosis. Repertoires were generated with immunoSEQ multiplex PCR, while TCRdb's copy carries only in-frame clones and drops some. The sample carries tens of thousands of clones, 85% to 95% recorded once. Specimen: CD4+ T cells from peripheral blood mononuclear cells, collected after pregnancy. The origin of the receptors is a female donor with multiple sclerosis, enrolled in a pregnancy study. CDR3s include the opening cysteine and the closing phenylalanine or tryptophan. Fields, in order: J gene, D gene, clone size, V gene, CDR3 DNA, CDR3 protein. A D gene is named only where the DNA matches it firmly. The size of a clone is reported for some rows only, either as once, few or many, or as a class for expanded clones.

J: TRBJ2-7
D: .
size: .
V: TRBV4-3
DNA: TGCGCCAGCAGCCAAGGGCAGAGCGTGACCTACGAGCAGTACTTC
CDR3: CASSQGQSVTYEQYF

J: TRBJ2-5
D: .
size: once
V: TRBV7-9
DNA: TGTGCCAGCAGCCCCGACCAAGAGACCCAGTACTTC
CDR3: CASSPDQETQYF

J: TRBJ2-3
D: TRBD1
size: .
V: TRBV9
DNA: TGTGCCAGCAGCGTACAGGGACAGGGGGCCGGTACGCAGTATTTT
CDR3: CASSVQGQGAGTQYF

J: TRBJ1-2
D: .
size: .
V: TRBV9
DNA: TGTGCCAGCAGCGGACATGGACAGAACTATGGCTACACCTTC
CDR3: CASSGHGQNYGYTF

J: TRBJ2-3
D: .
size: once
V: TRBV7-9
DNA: TGTGCCAGCAGCTGGGGCTATTTAGTGGGCGTCGGAGATACGCAGTATTTT
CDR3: CASSWGYLVGVGDTQYF

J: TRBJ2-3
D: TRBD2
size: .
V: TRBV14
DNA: TGTGCCAGCAGCCTCACTAGCGGGGCAAGTACGCAGTATTTT
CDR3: CASSLTSGASTQYF

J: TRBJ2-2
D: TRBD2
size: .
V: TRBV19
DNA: TGTGCCAGTAGTACCTCTAGCGGGAGGGACACCGGGGAGCTGTTTTTT
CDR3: CASSTSSGRDTGELFF

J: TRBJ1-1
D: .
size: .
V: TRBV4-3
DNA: TGCGCCAGCCGGAGGTGGGCGAACACTGAAGCTTTCTTT
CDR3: CASRRWANTEAFF

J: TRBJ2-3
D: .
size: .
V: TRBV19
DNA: TGTGCCAGTACCATCGGGGAAGGTGGTACGCAGTATTTT
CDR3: CASTIGEGGTQYF

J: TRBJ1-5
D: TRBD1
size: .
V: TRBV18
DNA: TGTGCCAGCTCACCAGACAGGGGGGACGGCAATCAGCCCCAGCATTTT
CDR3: CASSPDRGDGNQPQHF

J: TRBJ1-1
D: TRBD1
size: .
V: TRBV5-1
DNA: TGCGCCAGCACCGGGGACAGGGGATATTCGAACACTGAAGCTTTCTTT
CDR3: CASTGDRGYSNTEAFF

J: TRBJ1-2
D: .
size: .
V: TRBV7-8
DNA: TGTGCCAGCAGCTTAGCCTTAGGGAGGGGGAGAGGCTACACCTTC
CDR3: CASSLALGRGRGYTF

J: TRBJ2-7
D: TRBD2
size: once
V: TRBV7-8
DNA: TGTGCCAGCAGCTTAAGGACTAGCTACGAGCAGTACTTC
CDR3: CASSLRTSYEQYF

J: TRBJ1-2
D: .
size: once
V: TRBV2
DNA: TGTGCCAGCAGTGAACAGGGAAAGGAGTATGGCTACACCTTC
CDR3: CASSEQGKEYGYTF

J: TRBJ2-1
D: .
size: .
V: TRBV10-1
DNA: TGCGCCAGCAGTGCCGGGAGTAATGAGCAGTTCTTC
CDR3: CASSAGSNEQFF

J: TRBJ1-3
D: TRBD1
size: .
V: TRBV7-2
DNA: TGTGCCAGCAGCTTAGTTTTGGACAGGGGGCTAGAGAGAGGAAACACCATATATTTT
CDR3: CASSLVLDRGLERGNTIYF

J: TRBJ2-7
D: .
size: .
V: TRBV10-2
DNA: TGCGCCAGCAGTTCTTCACGGAAGGGGTACGAGCAGTACTTC
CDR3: CASSSSRKGYEQYF

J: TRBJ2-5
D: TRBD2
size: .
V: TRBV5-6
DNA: TGTGCCAGCAGCTCACGGTTGACTAGCGGGATGGAGACCCAGTACTTC
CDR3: CASSSRLTSGMETQYF

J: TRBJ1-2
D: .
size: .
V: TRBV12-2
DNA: TGTGCAAGTCGCTTCGACAGGGAATCTGGCTACACCTTC
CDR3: CASRFDRESGYTF

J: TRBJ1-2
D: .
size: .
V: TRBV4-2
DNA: TGTGCCAGCAGCCAAGACTCCCCTAACTATGGCTACACCTTC
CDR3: CASSQDSPNYGYTF

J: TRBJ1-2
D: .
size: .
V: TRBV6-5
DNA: TGTGCCAGCAGTTACTACTGGGAGTATGGCTACACCTTC
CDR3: CASSYYWEYGYTF

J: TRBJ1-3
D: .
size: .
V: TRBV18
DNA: TGTGCCAGCTCACCTAGAACAGCGGGCTCTGGAAACACCATATATTTT
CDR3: CASSPRTAGSGNTIYF

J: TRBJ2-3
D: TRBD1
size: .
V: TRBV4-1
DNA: TGCGCCAGCAGCCAAGATCGGACAGGGAATACGGGAACAGATACGCAGTATTTT
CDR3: CASSQDRTGNTGTDTQYF

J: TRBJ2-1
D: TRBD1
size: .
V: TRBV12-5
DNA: TGTGCTAGTGGCCCAGGGGGCGCGGGGTCCTACAATGAGCAGTTCTTC
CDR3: CASGPGGAGSYNEQFF

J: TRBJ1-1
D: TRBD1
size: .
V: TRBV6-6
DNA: TGTGCCAGCACCAGGACAGGGACGACTTTCTTT
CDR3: CASTRTGTTFF

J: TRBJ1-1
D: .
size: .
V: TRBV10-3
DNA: TGTGCCATCAGACCAACCCCTGCGTCTGAAGCTTTCTTT
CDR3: CAIRPTPASEAFF

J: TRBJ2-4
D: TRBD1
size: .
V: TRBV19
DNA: TGTGCCACCAGGGGGTTAGGCCTAGCCAAAAACATTCAGTACTTC
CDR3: CATRGLGLAKNIQYF

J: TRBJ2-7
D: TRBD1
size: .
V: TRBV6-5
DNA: TGTGCCAGCAGACGAGGACAGGGGACGAAGCAGTACTTC
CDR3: CASRRGQGTKQYF

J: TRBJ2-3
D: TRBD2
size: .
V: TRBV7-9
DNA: TGTGCCAGCAGCTTAGTACCCCTCGCTAGCGGGGGAGATACGCAGTATTTT
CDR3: CASSLVPLASGGDTQYF

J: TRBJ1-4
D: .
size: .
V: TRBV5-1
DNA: TGCGCCAGCAGTTCCCTAGGCAATGAAAAACTGTTTTTT
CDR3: CASSSLGNEKLFF

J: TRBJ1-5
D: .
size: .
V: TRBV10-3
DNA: TGTGCCATCAGCCCACAGAGCAATCAGCCCCAGCATTTT
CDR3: CAISPQSNQPQHF

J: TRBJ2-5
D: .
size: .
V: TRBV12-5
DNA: TGTGCTAGTGGTTTAATTCCGGAGACCCAGTACTTC
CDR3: CASGLIPETQYF

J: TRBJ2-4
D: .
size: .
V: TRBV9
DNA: TGTGCCAGCAGCGGCAGGGGAGCCAAAAACATTCAGTACTTC
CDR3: CASSGRGAKNIQYF

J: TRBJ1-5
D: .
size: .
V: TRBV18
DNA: TGTGCCAGCTCAGCCGGGGAGGATCAGCCCCAGCATTTT
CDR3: CASSAGEDQPQHF

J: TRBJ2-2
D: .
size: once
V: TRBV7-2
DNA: TGTGCCAGCAGCTTAGCACTTAACACCGGGGAGCTGTTTTTT
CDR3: CASSLALNTGELFF

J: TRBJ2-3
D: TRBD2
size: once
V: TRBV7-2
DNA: TGTGCCAGCAGCTTCTCAGCGGGGGACCGCACAGATACGCAGTATTTT
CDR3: CASSFSAGDRTDTQYF

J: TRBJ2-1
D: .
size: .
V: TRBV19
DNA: TGTGCCAGTAGTATCTCGAGGGGACTGACGTACAATGAGCAGTTCTTC
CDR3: CASSISRGLTYNEQFF

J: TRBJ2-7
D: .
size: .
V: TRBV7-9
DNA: TGTGCCAGCAGCTTAGCAGGGGCCTTCTACGAGCAGTACTTC
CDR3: CASSLAGAFYEQYF